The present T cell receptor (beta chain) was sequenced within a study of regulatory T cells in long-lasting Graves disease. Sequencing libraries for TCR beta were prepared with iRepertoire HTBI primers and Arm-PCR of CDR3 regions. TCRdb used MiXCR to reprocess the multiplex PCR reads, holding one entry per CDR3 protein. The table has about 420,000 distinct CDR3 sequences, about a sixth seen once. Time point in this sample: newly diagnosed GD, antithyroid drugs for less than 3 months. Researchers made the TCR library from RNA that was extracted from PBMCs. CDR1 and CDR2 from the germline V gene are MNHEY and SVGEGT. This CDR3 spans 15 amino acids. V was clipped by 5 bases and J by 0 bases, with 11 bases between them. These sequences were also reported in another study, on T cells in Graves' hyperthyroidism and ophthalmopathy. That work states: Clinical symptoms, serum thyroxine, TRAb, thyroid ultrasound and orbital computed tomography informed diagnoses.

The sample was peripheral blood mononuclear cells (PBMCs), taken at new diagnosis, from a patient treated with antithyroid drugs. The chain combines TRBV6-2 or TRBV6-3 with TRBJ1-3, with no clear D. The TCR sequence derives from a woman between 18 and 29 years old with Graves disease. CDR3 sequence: CASSRQGNSGNTIYF. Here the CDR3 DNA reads TGTGCCAGCAGTAGACAAGGGAACTCTGGAAACACCATATATTTT.